This entry features one TCR beta chain sequence. Its antigen is still unknown. The table came from immunoSEQ multiplex PCR; TCRdb's copy has only in-frame clones and leaves some out. The table shows about 11,000 clones, with approximately 95% occurring only once. The data stem from a study of T cells after posttransplantation cyclophosphamide. General study points: Recipient CMV seropositivity and CMV reactivation strongly tracked TRB clonality.

Germline CDR1 is SGHVS and CDR2 is FQNEAQ. This CDR3 has 15 amino acids. V shed 2 bases and J shed 0 bases, with 9 bases lying between them. The receptor was derived from a man in his thirties or forties in good health and a related stem cell transplant donor. Sequenced material: naive CD8+ T cells sorted from PBMCs. The V and J genes are TRBV7-8 and TRBJ2-3, with D tentatively TRBD2 (5 bases). CDR3 nucleotide sequence: TGTGCCAGCAGCTTAAATACTAGGAGCACAGATACGCAGTATTTT. This sequence encodes CASSLNTRSTDTQYF.